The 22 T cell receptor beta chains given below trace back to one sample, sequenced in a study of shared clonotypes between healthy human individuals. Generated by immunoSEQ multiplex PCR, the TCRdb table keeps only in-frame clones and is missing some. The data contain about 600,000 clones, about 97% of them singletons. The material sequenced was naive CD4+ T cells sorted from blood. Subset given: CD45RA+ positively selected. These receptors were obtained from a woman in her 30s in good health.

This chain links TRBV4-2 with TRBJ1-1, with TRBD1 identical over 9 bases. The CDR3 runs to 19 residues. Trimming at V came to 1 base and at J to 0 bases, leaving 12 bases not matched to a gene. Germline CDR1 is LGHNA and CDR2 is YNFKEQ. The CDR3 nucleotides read TGTGCCAGCAGCCAAGTAGGAGGACAGGGGAGGAACCTGAACACTGAAGCTTTCTTT. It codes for CASSQVGGQGRNLNTEAFF.

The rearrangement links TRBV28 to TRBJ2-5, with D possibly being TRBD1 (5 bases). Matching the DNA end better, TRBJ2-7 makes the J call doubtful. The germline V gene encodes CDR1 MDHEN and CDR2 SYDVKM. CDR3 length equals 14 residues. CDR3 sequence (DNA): TGTGCCAGCACTCCCGGGTGGGGCGCCTACGAGCAGTACTTC. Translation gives CASTPGWGAYEQYF.

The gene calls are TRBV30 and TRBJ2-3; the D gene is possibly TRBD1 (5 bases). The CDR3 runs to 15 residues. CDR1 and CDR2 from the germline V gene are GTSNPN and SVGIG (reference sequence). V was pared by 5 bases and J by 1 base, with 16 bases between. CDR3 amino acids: CAWSWGRFGTDTQYF. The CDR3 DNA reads TGTGCCTGGTCTTGGGGCCGTTTCGGCACAGATACGCAGTATTTT.

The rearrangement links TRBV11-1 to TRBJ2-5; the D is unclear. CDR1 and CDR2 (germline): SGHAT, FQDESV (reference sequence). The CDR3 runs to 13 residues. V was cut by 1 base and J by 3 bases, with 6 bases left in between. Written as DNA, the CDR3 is TGTGCCAGCAGCTTAGTTCGGGAAGAGACCCAGTACTTC. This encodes CASSLVREETQYF.

The DNA of the CDR3 is TGTGCCAGCTCACCAGGGGACCGTCACACTGAAGCTTTCTTT. Translated, it gives CASSPGDRHTEAFF. The chain joins TRBV18 to TRBJ1-1, with D tentatively TRBD1 (5 bases). V was trimmed by 2 bases and J by 3 bases, leaving 10 bases between them. Germline V gene lookup returns CDR1 KGHSH and CDR2 LQKENI. The CDR3 is made up of 14 amino acids.

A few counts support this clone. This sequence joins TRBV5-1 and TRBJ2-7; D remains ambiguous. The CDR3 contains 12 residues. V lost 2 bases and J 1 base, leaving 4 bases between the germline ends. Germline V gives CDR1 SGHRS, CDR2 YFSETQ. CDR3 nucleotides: TGCGCCAGCAGCTTCGAATCCTACGAGCAGTACTTC. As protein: CASSFESYEQYF.

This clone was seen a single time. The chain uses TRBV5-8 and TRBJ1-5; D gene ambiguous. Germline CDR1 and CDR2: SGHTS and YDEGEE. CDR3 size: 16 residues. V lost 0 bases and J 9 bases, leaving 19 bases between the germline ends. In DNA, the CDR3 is TGTGCCAGCAGCTTGGCCGTCACATATCATGGAGGGCCCCAGCATTTT. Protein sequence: CASSLAVTYHGGPQHF. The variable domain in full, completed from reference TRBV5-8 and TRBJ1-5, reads EAGVTQSPTHLIKTRGQQATLRCSPISGHTSVYWYQQALGLGLQFLLWYDEGEERNRGNFPPRFSGRQFPNYSSELNVNALELEDSALYLCASSLAVTYHGGPQHFGDGTRLSIL.

CDR3 coding DNA: TGTGCCAGCAGCTCCCCCGGACTGCCAGAGACCCAGTACTTC. Encoded protein: CASSSPGLPETQYF. The chain has TRBV7-9 and TRBJ2-5; D may be TRBD2 (5 bases). Looked up from germline, CDR1 is SEHNR and CDR2 is FQNEAQ (reference sequence). The CDR3 runs 14 residues. Trimming removed 4 bases from V and 4 bases from J, with 13 bases in between.

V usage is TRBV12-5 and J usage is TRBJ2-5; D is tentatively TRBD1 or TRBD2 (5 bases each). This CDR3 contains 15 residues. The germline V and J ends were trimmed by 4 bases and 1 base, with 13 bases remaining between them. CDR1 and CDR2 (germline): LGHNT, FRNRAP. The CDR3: CASGSWGSTQETQYF. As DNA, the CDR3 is TGTGCTAGTGGTTCTTGGGGGTCGACCCAAGAGACCCAGTACTTC.

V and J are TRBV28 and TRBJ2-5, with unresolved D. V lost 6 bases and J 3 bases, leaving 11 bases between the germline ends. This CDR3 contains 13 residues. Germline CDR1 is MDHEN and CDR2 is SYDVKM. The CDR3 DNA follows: TGTGCCAGCAGGCCCTGGGATAAAGAGACCCAGTACTTC. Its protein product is CASRPWDKETQYF. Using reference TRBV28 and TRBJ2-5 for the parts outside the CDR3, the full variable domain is DVKVTQSSRYLVKRTGEKVFLECVQDMDHENMFWYRQDPGLGLRLIYFSYDVKMKEKGDIPEGYSVSREKKERFSLILESASTNQTSMYLCASRPWDKETQYFGPGTRLLVL.

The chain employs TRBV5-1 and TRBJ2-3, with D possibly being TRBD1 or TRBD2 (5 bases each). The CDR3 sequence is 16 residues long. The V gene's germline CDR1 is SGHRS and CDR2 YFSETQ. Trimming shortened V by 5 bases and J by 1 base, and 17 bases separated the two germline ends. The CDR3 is CASRGLADSGTDTQYF. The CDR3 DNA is TGCGCCAGCAGGGGGCTAGCAGATTCTGGCACAGATACGCAGTATTTT.

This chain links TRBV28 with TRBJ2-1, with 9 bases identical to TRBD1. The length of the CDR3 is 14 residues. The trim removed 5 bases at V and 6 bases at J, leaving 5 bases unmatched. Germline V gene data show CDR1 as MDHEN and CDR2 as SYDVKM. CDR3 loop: CASSRWTGVNEQFF. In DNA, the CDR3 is TGTGCCAGCAGTAGGTGGACAGGGGTCAATGAGCAGTTCTTC.

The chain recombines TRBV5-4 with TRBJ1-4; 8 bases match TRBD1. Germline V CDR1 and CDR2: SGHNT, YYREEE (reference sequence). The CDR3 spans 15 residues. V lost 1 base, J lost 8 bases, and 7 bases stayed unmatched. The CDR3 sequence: CASSLTQGAGEKLFF. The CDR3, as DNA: TGTGCCAGCAGCTTGACGCAGGGGGCCGGGGAAAAACTGTTTTTT.

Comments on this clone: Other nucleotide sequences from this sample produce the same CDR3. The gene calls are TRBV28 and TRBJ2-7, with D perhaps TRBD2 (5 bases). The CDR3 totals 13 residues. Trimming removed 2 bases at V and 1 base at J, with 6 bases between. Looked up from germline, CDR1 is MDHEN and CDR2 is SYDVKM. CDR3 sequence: CASSLRGSYEQYF. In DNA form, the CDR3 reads TGTGCCAGCAGTTTAAGAGGGTCCTACGAGCAGTACTTC.

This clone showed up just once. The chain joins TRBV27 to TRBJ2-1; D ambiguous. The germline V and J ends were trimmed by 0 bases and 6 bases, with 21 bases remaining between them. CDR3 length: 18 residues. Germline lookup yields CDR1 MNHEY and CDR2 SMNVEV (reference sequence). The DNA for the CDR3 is TGTGCCAGCAGTTTATCTAGGTTGAGGAGCTTAATCTCCAATGAGCAGTTCTTC. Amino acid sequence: CASSLSRLRSLISNEQFF.

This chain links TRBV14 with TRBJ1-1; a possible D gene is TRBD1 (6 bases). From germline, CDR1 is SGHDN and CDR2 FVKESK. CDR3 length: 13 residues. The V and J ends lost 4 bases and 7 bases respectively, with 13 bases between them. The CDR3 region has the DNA TGTGCCAGCAGCCGCATACAGGGAGGTGAAGCTTTCTTT. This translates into CASSRIQGGEAFF.

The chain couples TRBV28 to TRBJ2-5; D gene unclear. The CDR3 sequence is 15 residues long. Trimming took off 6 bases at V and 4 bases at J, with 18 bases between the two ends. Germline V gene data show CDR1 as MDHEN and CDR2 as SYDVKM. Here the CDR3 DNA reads TGTGCCAGCAGCGTCCCGGACCCTTGGGGAGAGACCCAGTACTTC. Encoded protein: CASSVPDPWGETQYF.

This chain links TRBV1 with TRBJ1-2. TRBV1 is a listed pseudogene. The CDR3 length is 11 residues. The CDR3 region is CTSSQVDGYTF. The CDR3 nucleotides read TGCACCAGCAGCCAAGTTGATGGCTACACCTTC.

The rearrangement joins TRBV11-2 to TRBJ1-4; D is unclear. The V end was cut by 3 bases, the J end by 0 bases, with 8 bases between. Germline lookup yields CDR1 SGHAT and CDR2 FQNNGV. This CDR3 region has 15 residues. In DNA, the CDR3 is TGTGCCAGCAGCTTCGGGCGAACAACTAATGAAAAACTGTTTTTT. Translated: CASSFGRTTNEKLFF.

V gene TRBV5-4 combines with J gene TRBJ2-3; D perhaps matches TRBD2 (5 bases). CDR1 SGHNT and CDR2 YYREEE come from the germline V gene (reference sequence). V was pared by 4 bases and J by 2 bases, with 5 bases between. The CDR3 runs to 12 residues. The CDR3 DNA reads TGTGCCAGCAGCCGGGACACAGATACGCAGTATTTT. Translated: CASSRDTDTQYF.

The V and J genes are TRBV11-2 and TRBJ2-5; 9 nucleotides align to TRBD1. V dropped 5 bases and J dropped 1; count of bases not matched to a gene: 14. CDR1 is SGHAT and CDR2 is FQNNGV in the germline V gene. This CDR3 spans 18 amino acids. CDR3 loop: CASSKRTRPQGAQETQYF. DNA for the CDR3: TGTGCCAGCAGCAAAAGAACTAGGCCACAGGGGGCCCAAGAGACCCAGTACTTC.

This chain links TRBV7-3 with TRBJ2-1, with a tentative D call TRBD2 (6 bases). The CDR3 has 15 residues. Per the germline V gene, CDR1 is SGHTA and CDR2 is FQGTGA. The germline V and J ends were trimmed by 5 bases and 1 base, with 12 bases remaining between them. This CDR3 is CASSPGLASYNEQFF. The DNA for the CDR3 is TGTGCCAGCAGCCCGGGACTCGCTTCCTACAATGAGCAGTTCTTC.